This T cell receptor beta chain is drawn from a study of cytomegalovirus exposure and HLA in healthy donors. Study outcomes and limitations: Later on, an analysis showed TCR association rates differing by HLA locus, with DRB1 the most and HLA-C the fewest.

Use of 60 Vbeta and 13 Jbeta primers characterized the PCR. In the original processing: Later reanalysis found tens of millions of unique TCR beta chains, some 10 million of them shared. This table comes from immunoSEQ multiplex PCR, and its TCRdb copy is limited to in-frame clones, with some not included. D and trimming come from the DNA, and the V and J calls and clone size come from that table. The table records 65,000 to 95,000 clones, more than 60% of them present only once. Unmatched junction bases numbered 10, after V lost 3 bases and J lost 10 bases. The CDR3 covers 14 residues. Germline CDR1 reads SEHNR; CDR2 reads FQNEAQ (reference sequence). Notes on this clone: Its specificity is unknown.

The records do not include a CMV serostatus for this donor. The source of this sequence is a human donor in good health. Specimen: PBMCs. This chain uses TRBV7-9 with TRBJ1-1, with 8 bases fitting TRBD1. The CDR3 sequence is CASSFTGTGDAAFF. In nucleotides, the CDR3 is TGTGCCAGCAGCTTTACGGGGACAGGCGACGCAGCTTTCTTT.